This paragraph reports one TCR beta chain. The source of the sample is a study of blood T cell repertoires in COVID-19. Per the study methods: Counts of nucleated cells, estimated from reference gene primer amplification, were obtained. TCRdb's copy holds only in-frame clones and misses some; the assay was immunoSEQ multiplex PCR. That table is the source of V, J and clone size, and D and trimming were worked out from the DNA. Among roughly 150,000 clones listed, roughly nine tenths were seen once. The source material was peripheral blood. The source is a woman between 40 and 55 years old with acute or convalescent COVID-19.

CDR3 nucleotide sequence: TGCGCCAGCAGCCATGACAGGGCGGCGGGCACTGAAGCTTTCTTT. It yields the protein CASSHDRAAGTEAFF. The chain joins TRBV4-1 to TRBJ1-1; 7 positions match TRBD1. There are 15 residues in the CDR3. Germline trimming cut 3 bases from V and 4 bases from J; bases unmatched to any gene: 8. Germline loops: CDR1 MGHRA, CDR2 YSYEKL.